Sequencing of this T cell receptor (beta chain) was carried out in a study of neurological immune-mediated disorders. This clonotype was detected many times. Antigen: not known. The CDR3 is 15 amino acids. Germline V gene sequence: CDR1 SGHDT, CDR2 YYEEEE. The ends lost 2 bases at V and 5 bases at J; junction bases unmatched: 2. The unsorted libraries were made from 2 million PBMCs kept at -80 C. Findings and caveats of the study: No expanded-clone CDR3 amino acid sequence recurred across subjects, suggesting private TCR-beta repertoires.

TCRdb re-called the 5' RACE reads with MiXCR, one entry per CDR3 protein. The sample holds approximately 100,000 distinct CDR3 sequences, 3% to 4% seen once. The rearrangement joins TRBV5-6 to TRBJ2-2, with 11 bases that match TRBD1. This receptor was identified in a woman younger than 35 with multiple sclerosis. Sample: PBMCs. CDR3 nucleotides: TGTGCCAGCAGCTTTGGGACAGGGGGTACCGGGGAGCTGTTTTTT. It specifies CASSFGTGGTGELFF.